A selection of T cell receptor beta chains follows, all from one sample in a study of blood T cell repertoires in COVID-19. Produced via immunoSEQ multiplex PCR; TCRdb's table is partial and in-frame only. Altogether about 200,000 clones are present, 80% to 90% being singletons, with the ten largest covering around 1.4%. Sequencing was performed on peripheral blood. These receptors originate from a man aged 18-30 years with active or convalescent COVID-19. The CDR3 runs from the conserved cysteine through the conserved F or W. Each record gives: D gene, J gene, V gene, CDR3 protein, CDR3 DNA. A D gene is named only where the DNA matches it firmly.

d_call: NA
j_call: TRBJ1-5
v_call: TRBV6-5
cdr3_aa: CASRKTGPNQPQHF
cdr3_nt: TGTGCCAGCAGGAAAACAGGGCCCAATCAGCCCCAGCATTTT

d_call: NA
j_call: TRBJ1-3
v_call: TRBV12-5
cdr3_aa: CASGFAGGNTIYF
cdr3_nt: TGTGCTAGTGGTTTCGCGGGGGGAAACACCATATATTTT

d_call: NA
j_call: TRBJ2-7
v_call: TRBV27
cdr3_aa: CASRQGSGPYEQYF
cdr3_nt: TGTGCCAGCAGACAGGGCTCGGGTCCCTACGAGCAGTACTTC

d_call: NA
j_call: TRBJ2-1
v_call: TRBV6-1
cdr3_aa: CASSEQEAGANEQFF
cdr3_nt: TGTGCCAGCAGTGAACAAGAGGCGGGCGCCAATGAGCAGTTCTTC

d_call: NA
j_call: TRBJ1-1
v_call: TRBV2
cdr3_aa: CARAQGLSNTEAFF
cdr3_nt: TGTGCCAGAGCTCAGGGACTATCGAACACTGAAGCTTTCTTT

d_call: NA
j_call: TRBJ2-1
v_call: TRBV15
cdr3_aa: CATSRDWSDEQFF
cdr3_nt: TGTGCCACCAGCAGAGATTGGAGCGATGAGCAGTTCTTC

d_call: NA
j_call: TRBJ2-5
v_call: TRBV29-1
cdr3_aa: CSVEDTRGETQYF
cdr3_nt: TGCAGCGTTGAAGATACACGAGGGGAGACCCAGTACTTC

d_call: TRBD1
j_call: TRBJ1-2
v_call: TRBV30
cdr3_aa: CAWSHTGDHGYTF
cdr3_nt: TGTGCCTGGAGTCATACAGGGGACCATGGCTACACCTTC

d_call: NA
j_call: TRBJ2-7
v_call: TRBV7-2
cdr3_aa: CASSLLRLVSEQYF
cdr3_nt: TGTGCCAGCAGCTTACTTAGACTAGTCTCCGAGCAGTACTTC

d_call: TRBD1
j_call: TRBJ2-3
v_call: TRBV19
cdr3_aa: CASSPRDRENTDTQYF
cdr3_nt: TGTGCCAGTAGTCCTCGGGACAGGGAAAACACAGATACGCAGTATTTT

d_call: TRBD1
j_call: TRBJ1-2
v_call: TRBV30
cdr3_aa: CAWSVLGQAWGYTF
cdr3_nt: TGTGCCTGGAGTGTACTCGGACAGGCTTGGGGCTACACCTTC

d_call: NA
j_call: TRBJ2-2
v_call: TRBV3-1/TRBV3-2
cdr3_aa: CASSPRSAGQLFF
cdr3_nt: TGTGCCAGCAGCCCCAGGTCGGCAGGGCAGCTGTTTTTT

d_call: NA
j_call: TRBJ2-7
v_call: TRBV6-6
cdr3_aa: CASSYPGTYEQYF
cdr3_nt: TGTGCCAGCAGTTACCCGGGTACCTACGAGCAGTACTTC

d_call: NA
j_call: TRBJ2-5
v_call: TRBV5-6
cdr3_aa: CASSLAGLASETQYF
cdr3_nt: TGTGCCAGCAGCTTGGCGGGACTCGCTTCAGAGACCCAGTACTTC

d_call: NA
j_call: TRBJ2-7
v_call: TRBV19
cdr3_aa: CASATRPGMSNEQYF
cdr3_nt: TGTGCCAGCGCCACAAGGCCAGGAATGAGTAACGAGCAGTACTTC

d_call: NA
j_call: TRBJ1-5
v_call: TRBV30
cdr3_aa: CAWSLGLQPQHF
cdr3_nt: TGTGCCTGGAGTCTCGGTCTTCAGCCCCAGCATTTT

d_call: TRBD2
j_call: TRBJ2-5
v_call: TRBV5-6
cdr3_aa: CASSLVRYSGPQETQYF
cdr3_nt: TGTGCCAGCAGCTTGGTTAGGTATAGCGGGCCCCAAGAGACCCAGTACTTC

d_call: TRBD2
j_call: TRBJ2-7
v_call: TRBV5-1
cdr3_aa: CASSGGAGGLYEQYF
cdr3_nt: TGCGCCAGCAGCGGGGGAGCGGGAGGTTTGTACGAGCAGTACTTC

d_call: TRBD1
j_call: TRBJ2-7
v_call: TRBV10-3
cdr3_aa: CATGARQGPYEQYF
cdr3_nt: TGTGCGACCGGGGCCCGACAGGGCCCCTACGAGCAGTACTTC

d_call: NA
j_call: TRBJ1-2
v_call: TRBV29-1
cdr3_aa: CSVEDPGDGYTF
cdr3_nt: TGCAGCGTTGAAGATCCCGGTGATGGCTACACCTTC